The 17 T cell receptor beta chains given below trace back to one sample, sequenced in a study of T cell responses to AZD1222 COVID-19 vaccine. Using immunoSEQ multiplex PCR, the repertoire was profiled, and TCRdb retains in-frame clones only, with some absent. The repertoire holds roughly 120,000 clones, with 70% to 90% as singletons. The sequencing used peripheral blood, collected on day 0 of MenACWY control vaccination. The source is an adult in good health.

This sequence joins TRBV28 and TRBJ1-2; perhaps TRBD1 as D (5 bases). The CDR3 is made up of 15 amino acids. V lost 7 bases and J lost 2, with 17 bases in between. Per the germline V gene, CDR1 is MDHEN and CDR2 is SYDVKM. CDR3 sequence: CASNVPSQGNYGYTF. Here the CDR3 DNA reads TGTGCCAGCAACGTCCCTTCTCAGGGAAACTATGGCTACACCTTC.

The V call is TRBV4-3, the J call TRBJ1-4; perhaps TRBD1 as D (5 bases). The CDR3 totals 14 residues. CDR1 LGHNA and CDR2 YSLEER come from the germline V gene. V was pared by 1 base and J by 5 bases, with 8 bases between. CDR3 in amino acids: CASSQGGQNEKLFF. The CDR3 DNA sequence: TGCGCCAGCAGCCAAGGGGGCCAAAATGAAAAACTGTTTTTT.

Here the CDR3 reads CASSLALRDRGRTDTQYF. The DNA for the CDR3 is TGTGCCAGCAGCTTGGCCCTCCGGGACAGGGGACGCACAGATACGCAGTATTTT. This chain joins TRBV5-4 and TRBJ2-3, with TRBD1 matching 10 bases. This CDR3 comprises 18 residues. Unmatched junction bases numbered 8, after V lost 0 bases and J lost 1 base. CDR1 SGHNT and CDR2 YYREEE come from the germline V gene (reference sequence).

The genes are TRBV5-1 and TRBJ1-1, with D maybe TRBD1 (6 bases). Trimming pared 0 bases from V and 5 bases from J, leaving 14 bases between. The CDR3 is 15 amino acids. Looked up from germline, CDR1 is SGHRS and CDR2 is YFSETQ. In DNA, the CDR3 is TGCGCCAGCAGCTTGGCCGGGGGGGCCGGGACTGAAGCTTTCTTT. Amino acid sequence: CASSLAGGAGTEAFF.

This chain links TRBV30 with TRBJ1-3; D ambiguous. The germline gives CDR1 GTSNPN, CDR2 SVGIG (reference sequence). The CDR3 loop spans 14 amino acids. Trimming took off 1 base at V and 2 bases at J, with 9 bases between the two ends. Written as DNA, the CDR3 is TGTGCCTGGAGTGAGGGATCTGCTGGAAACACCATATATTTT. It yields the protein CAWSEGSAGNTIYF.

This sequence joins TRBV14 and TRBJ1-3; D remains unclear. CDR3 size: 15 residues. CDR1 is SGHDN and CDR2 is FVKESK in the germline V gene. V was cut by 1 base and J by 1 base, with 8 bases left in between. The DNA of the CDR3 is TGTGCCAGCAGCCAAGTGGCAGCTTCTGGAAACACCATATATTTT. The encoded protein is CASSQVAASGNTIYF.

V gene TRBV13 combines with J gene TRBJ2-6; D is possibly TRBD1 or TRBD2 (5 bases each). CDR1 and CDR2 from the germline V gene are PRHDT and FYEKMQ (reference sequence). The V gene lost 6 bases and the J gene lost 2 bases, with 14 bases spanning the gap. This CDR3 is built from 16 residues. The CDR3 reads CASSRGPTAGANVLTF. The CDR3 DNA follows: TGTGCCAGCAGTCGGGGACCCACGGCTGGGGCCAACGTCCTGACTTTC.

This clone was picked up one time. This chain connects TRBV3-1 (or the pseudogene TRBV3-2) to TRBJ2-3; weak D call: TRBD2 (6 bases). CDR3 size: 15 residues. CDR1 LGHDT and CDR2 YNNKEL come from the germline V gene (reference sequence). Trimming took off 5 bases at V and 3 bases at J, with 15 bases between the two ends. The CDR3: CASSGRLGRTDTQYF. The CDR3 region has the DNA TGTGCCAGCAGCGGACGACTAGGGAGGACAGATACGCAGTATTTT.

This clone occurred once. The chain is built from TRBV7-2 and TRBJ2-3; 8 bases fit TRBD1. The germline V gene encodes CDR1 SGHTA and CDR2 FQGNSA. V lost 4 bases, J lost 1 base, and 10 bases stayed unmatched. The CDR3 runs 17 residues. The CDR3 is CASSSVIGQGGTDTQYF. The DNA for the CDR3 is TGTGCCAGCAGCTCAGTAATCGGACAGGGAGGCACAGATACGCAGTATTTT.

The gene calls are TRBV18 and TRBJ1-5, with D unresolved. This CDR3 comprises 15 residues. The V gene lost 3 bases and the J gene lost 0 bases, with 9 bases spanning the gap. Germline CDR1 and CDR2: KGHSH and LQKENI. DNA of the CDR3: TGTGCCAGCTCACCTGACGGAGCTAGCAATCAGCCCCAGCATTTT. Residues: CASSPDGASNQPQHF. The variable domain in full, with the rest retrieved from reference TRBV18 and TRBJ1-5, is NAGVMQNPRHLVRRRGQEARLRCSPMKGHSHVYWYRQLPEEGLKFMVYLQKENIIDESGMPKERFSAEFPKEGPSILRIQQVVRGDSAAYFCASSPDGASNQPQHFGDGTRLSIL.

In its sample, this clone was seen a few times. J is TRBJ1-2 and V is TRBV5-4; TRBD1 matches at 7 bases. This CDR3 is 15 amino acids long. Trimming at V came to 2 bases and at J to 6 bases, leaving 10 bases not matched to a gene. From germline, CDR1 is SGHNT and CDR2 YYREEE (reference sequence). This chain's CDR3 is CASSLQDRQPHGYTF. The DNA of the CDR3 is TGTGCCAGCAGCTTACAGGACAGGCAACCTCATGGCTACACCTTC.

This clone was seen only once. The chain has TRBV7-2 and TRBJ1-4, with 8 bases identical to TRBD1. Germline CDR1 SGHTA, CDR2 FQGNSA. Trimming cost V 8 bases and J 7 bases; bases outside gene matches: 6. This CDR3 comprises 13 residues. The CDR3 DNA sequence: TGTGCCAGCGGCGGACAGGGTGGTGAAAAACTGTTTTTT. This gives the protein CASGGQGGEKLFF.

The rearrangement joins TRBV5-4 to TRBJ2-1; 8 bases map to TRBD2. V was clipped by 1 base and J by 5 bases; unmatched bases: 5. Germline CDR1 SGHNT, CDR2 YYREEE (reference sequence). CDR3 length: 15 residues. This CDR3 reads CASSLPGGLNNEQFF. CDR3 bases: TGTGCCAGCAGCTTGCCGGGGGGGCTTAACAATGAGCAGTTCTTC. Full variable domain (outside the CDR3, taken from reference TRBV5-4 and TRBJ2-1): ETGVTQSPTHLIKTRGQQVTLRCSSQSGHNTVSWYQQALGQGPQFIFQYYREEENGRGNFPPRFSGLQFPNYSSELNVNALELDDSALYLCASSLPGGLNNEQFFGPGTRLTVL.

This chain uses TRBV5-1 with TRBJ2-5; D ambiguous. Deletions cut 1 base from V and 2 bases from J, with 6 bases between. The CDR3 runs 13 residues. Per the germline V gene, CDR1 is SGHRS and CDR2 is YFSETQ. The CDR3 nucleotides read TGCGCCAGCAGCTTGCGGCGGCAAGAGACCCAGTACTTC. This sequence encodes CASSLRRQETQYF.

The rearrangement uses TRBV18 and TRBJ1-1; TRBD1 aligns across 9 bases. The CDR3 has 16 amino acids. Trimming cost V 2 bases and J 5 bases; bases outside gene matches: 9. Germline CDR1 is KGHSH and CDR2 is LQKENI. The CDR3 DNA reads as TGTGCCAGCTCACCAGGACAGGGGCGGAGGCATACTGAAGCTTTCTTT. Residues: CASSPGQGRRHTEAFF.

This rearrangement joins TRBV6-5 to TRBJ2-7; TRBD1 aligns across 7 bases. This CDR3 has 15 amino acids. The junction had 4 bases not matched to a gene; V was cut back by 2 bases and J by 0 bases. Per germline, CDR1 MNHEY and CDR2 SVGAGI. CDR3 DNA: TGTGCCAGCAGTTACGGACAGGTTAGCTCCTACGAGCAGTACTTC. Translated, it gives CASSYGQVSSYEQYF.

J is TRBJ2-3 and V is TRBV9; 8 bases are a match to TRBD2. Germline V CDR1 and CDR2: SGDLS, YYNGEE. The CDR3 has 14 amino acids. V lost 1 base and J lost 6; bases outside the gene matches: 4. In DNA form, the CDR3 reads TGTGCCAGCAGCGTAAGGACTAGCCTCGATACGCAGTATTTT. It translates to CASSVRTSLDTQYF.